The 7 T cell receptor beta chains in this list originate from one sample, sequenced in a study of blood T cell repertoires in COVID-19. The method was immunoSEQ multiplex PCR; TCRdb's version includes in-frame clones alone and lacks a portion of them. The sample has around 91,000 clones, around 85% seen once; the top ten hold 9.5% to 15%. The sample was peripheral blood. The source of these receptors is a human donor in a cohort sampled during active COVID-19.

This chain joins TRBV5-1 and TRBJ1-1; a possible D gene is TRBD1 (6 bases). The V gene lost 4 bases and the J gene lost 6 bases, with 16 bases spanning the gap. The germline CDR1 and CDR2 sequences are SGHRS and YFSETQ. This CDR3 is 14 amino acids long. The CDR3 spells CASSTWTDPPEAFF. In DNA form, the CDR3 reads TGCGCCAGCAGCACCTGGACAGACCCACCTGAAGCTTTCTTT.

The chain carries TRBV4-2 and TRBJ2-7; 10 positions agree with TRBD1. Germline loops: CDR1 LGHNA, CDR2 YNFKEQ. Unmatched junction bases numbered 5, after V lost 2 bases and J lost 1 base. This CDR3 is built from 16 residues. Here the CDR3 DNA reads TGTGCCAGCAGCCAACCCGGGACAGGGGCGTCCTACGAGCAGTACTTC. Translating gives CASSQPGTGASYEQYF.

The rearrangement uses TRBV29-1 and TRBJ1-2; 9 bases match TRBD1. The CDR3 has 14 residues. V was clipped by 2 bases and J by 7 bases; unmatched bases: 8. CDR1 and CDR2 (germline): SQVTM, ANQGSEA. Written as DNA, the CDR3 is TGCAGCGTTGAAATAGGACAGGGGTTAGGTGGCTACACCTTC. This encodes CSVEIGQGLGGYTF. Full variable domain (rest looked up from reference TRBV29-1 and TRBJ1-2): SAVISQKPSRDICQRGTSLTIQCQVDSQVTMMFWYRQQPGQSLTLIATANQGSEATYESGFVIDKFPISRPNLTFSTLTVSNMSPEDSSIYLCSVEIGQGLGGYTFGSGTRLTVV.

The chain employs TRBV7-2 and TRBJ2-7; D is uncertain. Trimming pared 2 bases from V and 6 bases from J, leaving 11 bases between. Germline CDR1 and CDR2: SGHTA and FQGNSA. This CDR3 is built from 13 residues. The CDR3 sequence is CASSLNQKREQYF. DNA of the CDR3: TGTGCCAGCAGCTTAAACCAGAAGCGCGAGCAGTACTTC.

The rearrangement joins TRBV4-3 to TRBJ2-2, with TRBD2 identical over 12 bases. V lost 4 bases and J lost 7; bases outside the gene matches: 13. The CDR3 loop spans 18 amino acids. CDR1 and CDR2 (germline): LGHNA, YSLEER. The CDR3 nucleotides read TGCGCCAGCAGCCTCCCCAGGGGGCTAGCGGGAGGGATCGGGGAGCTGTTTTTT. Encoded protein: CASSLPRGLAGGIGELFF.

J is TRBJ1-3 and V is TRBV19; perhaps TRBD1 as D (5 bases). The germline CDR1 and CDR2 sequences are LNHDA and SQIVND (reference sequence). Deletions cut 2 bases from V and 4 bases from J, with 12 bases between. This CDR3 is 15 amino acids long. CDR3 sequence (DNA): TGTGCCAGTAGTATACGGACAACCGGGGGAAACACCATATATTTT. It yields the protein CASSIRTTGGNTIYF.

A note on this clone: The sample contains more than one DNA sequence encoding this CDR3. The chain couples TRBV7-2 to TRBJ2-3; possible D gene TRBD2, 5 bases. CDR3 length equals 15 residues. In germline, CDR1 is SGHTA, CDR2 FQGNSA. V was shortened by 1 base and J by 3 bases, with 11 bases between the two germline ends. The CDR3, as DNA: TGTGCCAGCAGCTTAGGAGGTCGGGATACAGATACGCAGTATTTT. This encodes CASSLGGRDTDTQYF.